This TCR beta chain was obtained from a study of T cell changes during pregnancy in multiple sclerosis. Assay: immunoSEQ multiplex PCR; the TCRdb copy retains only in-frame clones and omits some. The profile shows under 100,000 clones, approximately 90% of them singletons. The specimen was peripheral blood, collected in the first trimester of pregnancy. The TCR was taken from a female donor in good health, enrolled as a control in a pregnancy study.

CDR3 sequence reads: CASRGGWNEQFF. In DNA, the CDR3 is TGTGCCAGCAGGGGAGGTTGGAATGAGCAGTTCTTC. The V gene is TRBV5-6, the J gene TRBJ2-1; the D gene is possibly TRBD2 (6 bases). The CDR3 is 12 amino acids. Germline V CDR1 and CDR2: SGHDT, YYEEEE. Trimming took off 5 bases at V and 7 bases at J, with 10 bases between the two ends. Full variable domain (outside the CDR3, taken from reference TRBV5-6 and TRBJ2-1): DAGVTQSPTHLIKTRGQQVTLRCSPKSGHDTVSWYQQALGQGPQFIFQYYEEEERQRGNFPDRFSGHQFPNYSSELNVNALLLGDSALYLCASRGGWNEQFFGPGTRLTVL.